This TCR beta chain was identified during a study of human T cells and chemical hapten exposure. Study overall: Diphenylcyclopropenone, dosed weekly to the scalp, was given to patients throughout the roughly 22-week study. Minor volume differences among pooled libraries chiefly drove per-sample TCR yield variation. Patients having alopecia areata, totalis or universalis were mostly female.

Unique molecular identifiers were linked by the library to individual cDNA molecules. TCRdb reprocessed the RACE reads via MiXCR and lists one record per CDR3 protein. Of 100,000 or so distinct CDR3 sequences detected, about 34% appear once; the ten largest clones hold around 2.8%. Time point given: patch test 3, about 24 weeks after DPC sensitization. Treatment reported: therapeutic diphenylcyclopropenone sensitization with weekly scalp DPC. This clonotype was seen a handful of times. This clonotype was obtained from a middle-aged man with alopecia areata. Some clones in this sample may be carry-over from other donors' samples. The input for sequencing was whole blood, taken in connection with sensitization to the hapten diphenylcyclopropenone (DPC).

In nucleotides, the CDR3 is TGTGCCAGCAGAGCGCCCAGCGGGGGGGGGAGTGAGCAGTTCTTC. Amino acid sequence: CASRAPSGGGSEQFF. This chain links TRBV28 with TRBJ2-1; the match to TRBD2 covers 10 bases. The CDR3 has 15 residues. Germline V gene sequence: CDR1 MDHEN, CDR2 SYDVKM. Trimming took 6 bases from V and 9 from J; bases not matched to a gene: 11.